One sample yielded the 30 T cell receptor beta chains listed below, sequenced in a study of cytomegalovirus exposure and HLA in healthy donors. PCR amplification relied on 60 Vbeta primers (plus 13 Jbeta primers). Libraries were prepared by immunoSEQ multiplex PCR; TCRdb keeps only in-frame clonotypes and omits some of them. This table lists 150,000 to 200,000 clones. Material: PBMCs. These receptors were obtained from a woman aged 60-70 years in good health and CMV-seronegative.

The chain links TRBV5-1 to TRBJ2-1, with 8 bases identical to TRBD1. The CDR3 has 13 residues. Trimming removed 3 bases from V and 6 bases from J; junction bases left unmatched: 2. Germline lookup yields CDR1 SGHRS and CDR2 YFSETQ. This chain's CDR3 is CASSSTGGNEQFF. CDR3 sequence (DNA): TGCGCCAGCAGCTCAACAGGGGGCAATGAGCAGTTCTTC. Combining the CDR3 with reference TRBV5-1 and TRBJ2-1 gives the whole variable domain KAGVTQTPRYLIKTRGQQVTLSCSPISGHRSVSWYQQTPGQGLQFLFEYFSETQRNKGNFPGRFSGRQFSNSRSEMNVSTLELGDSALYLCASSSTGGNEQFFGPGTRLTVL.

The chain links TRBV7-9 to TRBJ1-4; D may be TRBD1 (5 bases). The CDR3 is 12 residues long. The germline CDR1 and CDR2 sequences are SEHNR and FQNEAQ (reference sequence). V was pared by 5 bases and J by 5 bases, with 6 bases between. The CDR3 loop reads CASSRTNEKLFF. The CDR3, as DNA: TGTGCCAGCAGCAGGACAAATGAAAAACTGTTTTTT.

The chain is built from TRBV4-1 and TRBJ1-2, with 7 nucleotides matching TRBD1. Trimming took 4 bases from V and 4 from J; bases not matched to a gene: 15. The germline CDR1 and CDR2 sequences are MGHRA and YSYEKL. The CDR3 is 17 amino acids. The chain's CDR3 is CASSPTPPGQPFYGYTF. The CDR3 DNA follows: TGCGCCAGCAGCCCCACTCCCCCGGGACAGCCCTTCTATGGCTACACCTTC.

V and J are TRBV27 and TRBJ2-7, with TRBD2 matching 7 bases. Unmatched junction bases numbered 6, after V lost 0 bases and J lost 4 bases. CDR3 length: 15 amino acids. Germline CDR1 and CDR2: MNHEY and SMNVEV (reference sequence). CDR3 region: CASSLSSGRSYEQYF. The CDR3, as DNA: TGTGCCAGCAGTTTATCTAGCGGGCGTAGTTACGAGCAGTACTTC.

The gene calls are TRBV6-1 and TRBJ2-2; 10 bases are shared with TRBD1. V shed 6 bases and J 4 bases; nucleotides not matched to a gene: 5. Germline V gene sequence: CDR1 MNHNS, CDR2 SASEGT. This CDR3 region has 15 residues. In DNA form, the CDR3 reads TGTGCCAGCAGGGCCGGGACAGGGGTCACCGGGGAGCTGTTTTTT. It codes for CASRAGTGVTGELFF.

V and J are TRBV7-9 and TRBJ1-1; D gene uncertain. V shed 5 bases and J shed 1 base, with 17 bases lying between them. The germline CDR1 and CDR2 sequences are SEHNR and FQNEAQ (reference sequence). The CDR3 length is 16 residues. This chain's CDR3 is CASSGREGSTNTEAFF. The DNA of the CDR3 is TGTGCCAGCAGCGGGCGGGAGGGCTCCACGAACACTGAAGCTTTCTTT.

The DNA for the CDR3 is TGTGCCAGCAGCCCAGGGGAGGGGCGGGAGCAGTACTTC. Protein: CASSPGEGREQYF. This rearrangement joins TRBV5-4 to TRBJ2-7; TRBD2 might be the D (7 bases). Trimming took off 4 bases at V and 7 bases at J, with 15 bases between the two ends. Germline V gives CDR1 SGHNT, CDR2 YYREEE (reference sequence). CDR3 size: 13 residues.

This chain links TRBV7-3 with TRBJ2-1, with 13 bases aligning to TRBD2. The germline gives CDR1 SGHTA, CDR2 FQGTGA. The trim removed 5 bases at V and 11 bases at J, leaving 9 bases unmatched. The CDR3 is made up of 15 amino acids. The CDR3 sequence: CASSAGLAGRLQQFF. CDR3 sequence (DNA): TGTGCCAGCAGCGCGGGACTAGCGGGACGATTGCAGCAGTTCTTC.

V is TRBV4-1 and J is TRBJ2-1, with D possibly matching TRBD2 (5 bases). The ends were cut back, 1 base at V and 9 bases at J, with 13 bases in the middle. In germline, CDR1 is MGHRA, CDR2 YSYEKL. CDR3 length: 14 amino acids. The CDR3 sequence is CASSQGGGRVEQFF. The CDR3 region has the DNA TGCGCCAGCAGCCAAGGAGGAGGTCGGGTTGAGCAGTTCTTC.

The chain uses TRBV19 and TRBJ1-5; 7 bases match TRBD1. Germline V lookup: CDR1 LNHDA, CDR2 SQIVND (reference sequence). This CDR3 is 14 amino acids long. The junction had 5 bases not matched to a gene; V was cut back by 3 bases and J by 6 bases. The CDR3 sequence is CASSMGQGVQPQHF. The CDR3 DNA reads TGTGCCAGTAGTATGGGGCAGGGGGTTCAGCCCCAGCATTTT. The full variable domain, completed using reference TRBV19 and TRBJ1-5, is DGGITQSPKYLFRKEGQNVTLSCEQNLNHDAMYWYRQDPGQGLRLIYYSQIVNDFQKGDIAEGYSVSREKKESFPLTVTSAQKNPTAFYLCASSMGQGVQPQHFGDGTRLSIL.

The gene calls are TRBV11-2 and TRBJ1-5; D is possibly TRBD1 (6 bases). CDR1 and CDR2 from the germline V gene are SGHAT and FQNNGV. Trimming took 5 bases from V and 3 from J, leaving 11 bases between them. The CDR3 runs to 14 residues. In DNA, the CDR3 is TGTGCCAGCAGCATCGACAGGAACAATCAGCCCCAGCATTTT. It specifies CASSIDRNNQPQHF.

The chain is built from TRBV6-5 and TRBJ1-6; 7 bases map to TRBD1. Germline V gene data show CDR1 as MNHEY and CDR2 as SVGAGI. The CDR3 contains 14 residues. Trimming cost V 6 bases and J 9 bases; bases outside gene matches: 8. CDR3 DNA sequence: TGTGCCAGCAGACCAGACAGGGCCCGTTCACCCCTCCACTTT. This translates into CASRPDRARSPLHF.

The chain is built from TRBV5-1 and TRBJ2-6; no firm D call. The CDR3 spans 18 residues. V shed 0 bases and J shed 3 bases, with 16 bases lying between them. In germline, CDR1 is SGHRS, CDR2 YFSETQ. CDR3 nucleotide sequence: TGCGCCAGCAGCTTGGTAACGGGTGGTGGTGATGGGGCCAACGTCCTGACTTTC. This gives the protein CASSLVTGGGDGANVLTF.

V and J are TRBV5-6 and TRBJ2-3, with D perhaps TRBD2 (5 bases). This CDR3 has 14 residues. Germline V CDR1 and CDR2: SGHDT, YYEEEE. Between the trimmed V and J ends, which lost 4 bases and 3 bases, there was a span of 12 bases. The CDR3 sequence is CASSLPGSTDTQYF. The DNA for the CDR3 is TGTGCCAGCAGCCTCCCGGGGAGTACAGATACGCAGTATTTT.

This CDR3 is CASSSTGANEKLFF. The DNA for the CDR3 is TGTGCCAGCAGTTCGACAGGGGCAAATGAAAAACTGTTTTTT. V usage is TRBV6-5 and J usage is TRBJ1-4; 8 bases agree with TRBD1. The CDR3 is 14 amino acids. CDR1 MNHEY and CDR2 SVGAGI come from the germline V gene. J gave up 5 bases and V 4 bases, and 3 bases lay outside the gene matches.

V and J are TRBV5-1 and TRBJ1-4; D may be TRBD1 (5 bases). The CDR3 runs to 13 residues. Germline V lookup: CDR1 SGHRS, CDR2 YFSETQ. V lost 4 bases, J lost 6 bases, and 10 bases lay in between. The CDR3 spells CASSRTGDEKLFF. DNA for the CDR3: TGCGCCAGCAGCCGAACGGGGGATGAAAAACTGTTTTTT.

J is TRBJ1-5 and V is TRBV2; TRBD1 matches 8 bases. V lost 6 bases to trimming and J lost 3 bases; unmatched junction nucleotides: 7. The CDR3 loop spans 15 amino acids. The germline V gene has CDR1 SNHLY and CDR2 FYNNEI. CDR3 sequence: CASSVGQGHNQPQHF. As DNA, the CDR3 is TGTGCCAGCAGCGTTGGACAGGGCCACAATCAGCCCCAGCATTTT.

The V call is TRBV11-2, the J call TRBJ1-1, with D possibly TRBD1 on 5 matching bases. Trimming left V 0 bases short and J 4 bases short, with 12 bases between. This CDR3 comprises 15 residues. Per the germline V gene, CDR1 is SGHAT and CDR2 is FQNNGV. CDR3 sequence: CASSLDVSRATEAFF. The CDR3 coding sequence is TGTGCCAGCAGCTTAGACGTTAGCAGGGCCACTGAAGCTTTCTTT.

The chain carries TRBV7-9 and TRBJ2-3; 9 bases fit TRBD2. Germline-derived CDR1 and CDR2 are SEHNR and FQNEAQ (reference sequence). J was trimmed by 0 bases and V by 4 bases; bases with no gene match: 8. This CDR3 region has 17 residues. Here the CDR3 DNA reads TGTGCCAGCAGCTATCGTAGCGGGGGCCGAAGCACAGATACGCAGTATTTT. Translation gives CASSYRSGGRSTDTQYF.

The rearrangement links TRBV9 to TRBJ2-5, with 7 bases aligning to TRBD2. The ends lost 4 bases at V and 4 bases at J; junction bases unmatched: 7. The CDR3 loop spans 14 amino acids. Germline V gives CDR1 SGDLS, CDR2 YYNGEE. Here the CDR3 DNA reads TGTGCCAGCAGCCCCCGGACTAGAGGAGAGACCCAGTACTTC. Protein sequence: CASSPRTRGETQYF.

The chain combines TRBV27 with TRBJ1-2; D is possibly TRBD1 (5 bases). The CDR3 runs to 17 residues. Germline V gene data show CDR1 as MNHEY and CDR2 as SMNVEV (reference sequence). The V gene lost 0 bases and the J gene lost 6 bases, with 20 bases spanning the gap. The CDR3: CASSLSAGYTVWNGYTF. CDR3 DNA: TGTGCCAGCAGTTTATCGGCAGGGTACACCGTGTGGAATGGCTACACCTTC.

This chain links TRBV27 with TRBJ2-1; D gene ambiguous. The CDR3 length is 15 residues. V was shortened by 2 bases and J by 6 bases, with 14 bases between the two germline ends. Germline CDR1 reads MNHEY; CDR2 reads SMNVEV (reference sequence). This CDR3 reads CASSLIRETSNEQFF. The CDR3, as DNA: TGTGCCAGCAGTTTAATACGAGAGACTTCCAATGAGCAGTTCTTC.

J is TRBJ1-2 and V is TRBV27; D might be TRBD1 (6 bases). CDR1 and CDR2 from the germline V gene are MNHEY and SMNVEV (reference sequence). This CDR3 is 15 amino acids long. V was pared by 4 bases and J by 2 bases, with 14 bases between. The CDR3 region is CASSSIGTMNYGYTF. The CDR3 DNA sequence: TGTGCCAGCAGTTCCATCGGGACAATGAACTATGGCTACACCTTC.

A note on this clone: A junction end diverges from the germline sequence, so it may reflect a read error. This chain links TRBV7-9 with TRBJ1-2; TRBD1 is a possible D gene (5 bases). Germline CDR1 SEHNR, CDR2 FQNEAQ (reference sequence). The CDR3 runs to 14 residues. In DNA, the CDR3 is TGTGCCAACAGCTTAATTCGTGGGCAGGGTGGCTACACCTTC. Translation: CANSLIRGQGGYTF.

The chain employs TRBV30 and TRBJ1-4; D possibly corresponds to TRBD1 (5 bases). The germline V gene encodes CDR1 GTSNPN and CDR2 SVGIG (reference sequence). This CDR3 is 13 amino acids long. Trimming took off 5 bases at V and 8 bases at J, with 15 bases between the two ends. The CDR3, as DNA: TGTGCCTGGTCCCGGCAGGGTGGGGAAAAACTGTTTTTT. It is translated as CAWSRQGGEKLFF.

The CDR3 region has the DNA TGTGCCAGCAGCACCAGTGGACAGGGGTCCTACAATGAGCAGTTCTTC. It codes for CASSTSGQGSYNEQFF. V and J are TRBV9 and TRBJ2-1; 9 positions agree with TRBD1. Germline V gene sequence: CDR1 SGDLS, CDR2 YYNGEE. The V and J ends lost 4 bases and 1 base, in that order; junction bases with no gene match: 6. The CDR3 spans 16 residues.

The chain couples TRBV13 to TRBJ2-1; D may be TRBD1 (6 bases). Trimming cost V 6 bases and J 5 bases, with 17 bases left between them. CDR1 is PRHDT and CDR2 is FYEKMQ in the germline V gene (reference sequence). The CDR3 extends over 15 amino acids. The CDR3 here is CASSPTGHGHNEQFF. CDR3 bases: TGTGCCAGCAGTCCTACGGGACATGGCCACAATGAGCAGTTCTTC.

The gene calls are TRBV5-1 and TRBJ2-1, with 12 nucleotides matching TRBD2. After removal of 7 bases from V and 9 bases from J, the junction contained 8 bases not matched to a gene. This CDR3 region has 14 residues. Germline V gene sequence: CDR1 SGHRS, CDR2 YFSETQ. The chain's CDR3 is CASALAGGPGEQFF. DNA of the CDR3: TGCGCCAGCGCTCTAGCGGGGGGGCCCGGTGAGCAGTTCTTC. Together with reference TRBV5-1 and TRBJ2-1, the CDR3 gives the full variable domain: KAGVTQTPRYLIKTRGQQVTLSCSPISGHRSVSWYQQTPGQGLQFLFEYFSETQRNKGNFPGRFSGRQFSNSRSEMNVSTLELGDSALYLCASALAGGPGEQFFGPGTRLTVL.

Of note for this clone: At one boundary the junction diverges from the germline segment, which might be a read error. J is TRBJ2-2 and V is TRBV7-6, with D possibly being TRBD2 (5 bases). Germline V gene sequence: CDR1 SGHVS, CDR2 FNYEAQ. This CDR3 has 12 residues. Here the CDR3 DNA reads TGTGCCAAAAGCCTCAGCACCGGGGAGCTGCTTTTT. It yields the protein CAKSLSTGELLF.

The chain uses TRBV2 and TRBJ1-5, with 10 bases that match TRBD1. Trimming at V came to 6 bases and at J to 6 bases, leaving 8 bases not matched to a gene. CDR1 SNHLY and CDR2 FYNNEI come from the germline V gene. The length of the CDR3 is 15 residues. The CDR3 here is CASRTPGQGTQPQHF. Here the CDR3 DNA reads TGTGCCAGCAGAACCCCGGGACAGGGGACTCAGCCCCAGCATTTT.